The T cell receptor beta chain under discussion was sequenced for a study of control samples from healthy donors and cancer patients (dated by TCRdb to between 2020 and 2021). Library prep was done by the immunoSEQ multiplex PCR assay. As stored in TCRdb, this immuneACCESS dataset retains in-frame rearrangements with V and J assigned. A fraction of the clones does not appear; measured against another copy, unresolved V genes explain less than half of the discrepancy, and the remainder lacks a known reason. The sample table holds approximately 82,000 clones, of which around 94% were seen once. The ten top clones hold approximately 4.8% of the sample. Comment on this clone: Its antigen remains unidentified. Per-base qualities were not stored, and no clone one base away is much larger.

The germline V gene supplies CDR1 SGHRS and CDR2 YFSETQ. The CDR3, cysteine through phenylalanine, is 15 amino acids long. The kept DNA is CDR3 alone, 45 bases in frame from the first base. V has 4 bases trimmed and J has 1 base trimmed; junction bases matching no gene number 4. The chain links TRBV5-1 with TRBJ2-7; 11 bases in the junction line up with TRBD2. The source material was blood. This TCR was recovered from a woman between 18 and 29 years old in good health. The CDR3 protein is CASSGGLADSYEQYF. The DNA reads as follows: TGCGCCAGCAGCGGGGGACTAGCGGATTCCTACGAGCAGTACTTC.